Listed below are T cell receptor beta chains from one sample, sequenced in a study of response to subunit inactivated influenza vaccine. TCRdb processed the RT-PCR reads anew with MiXCR; each CDR3 protein has one entry. This table holds about 160,000 distinct CDR3 sequences, around a tenth found once. This specimen consisted of CD8+ T cells sorted from PBMCs, obtained around 25 months after vaccination. The receptors were gathered from a man between 50 and 70 years old who received an inactivated influenza vaccine. Each CDR3 is given with its conserved first and last residue. D genes are given only for firm matches. Some rows have no size entry. The others give once, few or many, or a class for an expanded clone.

DNA: TGTGCCAGTAGTACCTCCGGGGGTACGCAAGAGACCCAGTACTTC
CDR3: CASSTSGGTQETQYF
J: TRBJ2-5
D: .
size: .
V: TRBV19

DNA: TGTGCCACCAGTGTGGGGGGCGAGACCCAGTACTTC
CDR3: CATSVGGETQYF
J: TRBJ2-5
D: .
size: few
V: TRBV24-1

DNA: TGTGCCAGCAGTTTAATATCCTCCTACAATGAGCAGTTCTTC
CDR3: CASSLISSYNEQFF
J: TRBJ2-1
D: .
size: many
V: TRBV12-3/TRBV12-4

DNA: TGCGCCAGCCGAAATGGATCAAGAGAGACCCAGTACTTC
CDR3: CASRNGSRETQYF
J: TRBJ2-5
D: .
size: .
V: TRBV5-1

DNA: TGTGCCAGCAGTATCGACAGGGTGTACGAGCAGTACTTC
CDR3: CASSIDRVYEQYF
J: TRBJ2-7
D: TRBD1
size: few
V: TRBV6-5

DNA: TGCGCCAGCAGTTTAGCGGACTACAATGAGCAGTTCTTC
CDR3: CASSLADYNEQFF
J: TRBJ2-1
D: .
size: many
V: TRBV5-1

DNA: TGTGCCAGCAGTCCCAGCGGCTACACCTTC
CDR3: CASSPSGYTF
J: TRBJ1-2
D: .
size: .
V: TRBV7-9

DNA: TGTGCCAGCAGCTTAGTCGCAGGGAGGTACAATGAGCAGTTCTTC
CDR3: CASSLVAGRYNEQFF
J: TRBJ2-1
D: .
size: many
V: TRBV7-2

DNA: TGTGCCAGCAGCTTATTTGGCGGCCCTACCTCCTACGAGCAGTACTTC
CDR3: CASSLFGGPTSYEQYF
J: TRBJ2-7
D: .
size: many
V: TRBV7-9

DNA: TGTGCCAGCAGCTTAGGTCTAGGTGGGGAGCAGTTCTTC
CDR3: CASSLGLGGEQFF
J: TRBJ2-1
D: .
size: many
V: TRBV7-2

DNA: TGTGCCAGCAGCCAAAGGAGGGGCCTGTACGAGCAGTACTTC
CDR3: CASSQRRGLYEQYF
J: TRBJ2-7
D: .
size: many
V: TRBV28

DNA: TGTGCCAGCAGCCCTATTCAGGGGTACGAGCAGTACTTC
CDR3: CASSPIQGYEQYF
J: TRBJ2-7
D: .
size: few
V: TRBV7-9

DNA: TGTGCCAGCAGTTACATGGGGGGGGCTCAAGAGACCCAGTACTTC
CDR3: CASSYMGGAQETQYF
J: TRBJ2-5
D: .
size: .
V: TRBV6-2/TRBV6-3

DNA: TGTGCCAGCAGTTTTGGCTACAATGAGCAGTTCTTC
CDR3: CASSFGYNEQFF
J: TRBJ2-1
D: .
size: few
V: TRBV6-5

DNA: TGCAGCGTACCTGGGTTGGGGGGCTACTACACTGAAGCTTTCTTT
CDR3: CSVPGLGGYYTEAFF
J: TRBJ1-1
D: .
size: .
V: TRBV29-1

DNA: TGTGCCAGCAGCCCGGGACTAGCGGCGTACCAAGAGACCCAGTACTTC
CDR3: CASSPGLAAYQETQYF
J: TRBJ2-5
D: TRBD2
size: few
V: TRBV7-9

DNA: TGTGCCAGCAGTAGTTCCTGGCGGGCCCCCTTCTCCTACGAGCAGTACTTC
CDR3: CASSSSWRAPFSYEQYF
J: TRBJ2-7
D: .
size: .
V: TRBV28

DNA: TGTGCCAGCAGTCCGTATAACTATCGGGTCAATGAGCAGTTCTTC
CDR3: CASSPYNYRVNEQFF
J: TRBJ2-1
D: .
size: many
V: TRBV12-3/TRBV12-4

DNA: TGTGCCACCAGCAGAGTGGGCGGGGGGACCACAGATACGCAGTATTTT
CDR3: CATSRVGGGTTDTQYF
J: TRBJ2-3
D: TRBD2
size: .
V: TRBV15

DNA: TGTGCCAGCAGCCAGGGGCAGGCTGAAGCTTTCTTT
CDR3: CASSQGQAEAFF
J: TRBJ1-1
D: .
size: few
V: TRBV4-2

DNA: TGTGCCAGCAGCTTAGAAAGCGGGAGGGCCTGGGACGAGCAGTACTTC
CDR3: CASSLESGRAWDEQYF
J: TRBJ2-7
D: TRBD2
size: many
V: TRBV11-2

DNA: TGTGCCAGCAGAGTTATAGGGGTCACCGGGGAGCTGTTTTTT
CDR3: CASRVIGVTGELFF
J: TRBJ2-2
D: .
size: .
V: TRBV27

DNA: TGTGCCATCAGTGTGACTAGCGGGGCCTACAATGAGCAGTTCTTC
CDR3: CAISVTSGAYNEQFF
J: TRBJ2-1
D: TRBD2
size: few
V: TRBV10-3

DNA: TGTGCCAGCAGCGTAGCGGCTAGCAAACGCACAGATACGCAGTATTTT
CDR3: CASSVAASKRTDTQYF
J: TRBJ2-3
D: .
size: few
V: TRBV9

DNA: TGCAGCGTTGAAACTGGGGACCGTCCCCCCTACGAGCAGTACTTC
CDR3: CSVETGDRPPYEQYF
J: TRBJ2-7
D: .
size: few
V: TRBV29-1